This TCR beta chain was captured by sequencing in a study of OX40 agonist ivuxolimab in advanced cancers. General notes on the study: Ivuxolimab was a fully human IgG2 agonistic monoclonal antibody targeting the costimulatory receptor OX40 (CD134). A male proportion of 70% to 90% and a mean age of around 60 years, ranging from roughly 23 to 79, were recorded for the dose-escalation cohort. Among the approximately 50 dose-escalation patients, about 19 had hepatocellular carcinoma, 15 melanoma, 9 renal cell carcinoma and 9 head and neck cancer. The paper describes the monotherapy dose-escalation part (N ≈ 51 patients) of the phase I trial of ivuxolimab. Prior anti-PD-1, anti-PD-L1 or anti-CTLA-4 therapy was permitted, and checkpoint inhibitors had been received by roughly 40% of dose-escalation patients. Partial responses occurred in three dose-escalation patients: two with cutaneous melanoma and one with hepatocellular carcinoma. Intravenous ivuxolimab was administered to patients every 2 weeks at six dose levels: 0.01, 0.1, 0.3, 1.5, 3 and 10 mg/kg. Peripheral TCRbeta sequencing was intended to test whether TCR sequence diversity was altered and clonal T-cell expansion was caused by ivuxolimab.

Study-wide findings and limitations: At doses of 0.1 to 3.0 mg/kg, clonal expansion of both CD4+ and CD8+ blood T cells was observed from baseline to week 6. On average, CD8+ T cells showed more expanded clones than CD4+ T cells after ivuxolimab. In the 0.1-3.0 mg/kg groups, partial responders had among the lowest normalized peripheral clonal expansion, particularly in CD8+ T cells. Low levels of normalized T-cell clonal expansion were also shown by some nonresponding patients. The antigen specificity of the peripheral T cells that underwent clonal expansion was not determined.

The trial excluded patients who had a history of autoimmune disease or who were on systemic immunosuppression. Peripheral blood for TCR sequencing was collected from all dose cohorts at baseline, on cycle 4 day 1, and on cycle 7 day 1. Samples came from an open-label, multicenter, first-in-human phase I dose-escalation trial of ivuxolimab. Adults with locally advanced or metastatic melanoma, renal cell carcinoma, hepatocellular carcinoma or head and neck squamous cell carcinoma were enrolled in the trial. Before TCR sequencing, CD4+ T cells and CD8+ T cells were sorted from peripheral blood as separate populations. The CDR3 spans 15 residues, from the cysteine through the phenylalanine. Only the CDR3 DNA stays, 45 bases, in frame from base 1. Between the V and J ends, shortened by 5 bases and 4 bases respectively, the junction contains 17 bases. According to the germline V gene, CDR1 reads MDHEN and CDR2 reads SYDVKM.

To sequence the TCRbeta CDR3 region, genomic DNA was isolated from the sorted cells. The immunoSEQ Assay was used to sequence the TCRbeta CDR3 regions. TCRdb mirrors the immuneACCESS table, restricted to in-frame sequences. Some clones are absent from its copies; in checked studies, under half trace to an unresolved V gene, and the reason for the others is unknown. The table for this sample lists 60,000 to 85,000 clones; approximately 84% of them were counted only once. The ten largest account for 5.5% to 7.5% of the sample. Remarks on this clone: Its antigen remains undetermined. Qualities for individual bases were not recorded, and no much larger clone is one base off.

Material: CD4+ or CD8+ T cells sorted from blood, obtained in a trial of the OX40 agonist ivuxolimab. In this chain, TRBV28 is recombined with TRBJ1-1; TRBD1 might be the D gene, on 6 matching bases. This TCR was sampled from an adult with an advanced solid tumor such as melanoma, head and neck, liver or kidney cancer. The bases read TGTGCCAGCAGTCCCCACGGGACAACGGGCACTGAAGCTTTCTTT. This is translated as CASSPHGTTGTEAFF.